These 28 T cell receptor beta chains came from one sample sequenced in a study of cytomegalovirus exposure and HLA in healthy donors. Profiling relied on immunoSEQ multiplex PCR, and the TCRdb table lists in-frame clones only, not all of them. The sample yields approximately 170,000 clones, about 90% seen once. Material: PBMCs. Source of these receptors: a woman aged 18-35 years in good health and CMV-seropositive.

V usage is TRBV4-3 and J usage is TRBJ2-3; the D gene is possibly TRBD2 (5 bases). The CDR3 loop spans 17 amino acids. V was trimmed by 4 bases and J by 7 bases, leaving 24 bases between them. Germline V gives CDR1 LGHNA, CDR2 YSLEER. CDR3 sequence reads: CASSPEHSATSKNTQYF. The CDR3 region has the DNA TGCGCCAGCAGCCCTGAACATAGCGCCACATCAAAAAATACGCAGTATTTT.

This chain joins TRBV27 and TRBJ1-1; D might be TRBD1 (5 bases). The V gene lost 5 bases and the J gene lost 3 bases, with 16 bases spanning the gap. The CDR3 runs 15 residues. Germline V gives CDR1 MNHEY, CDR2 SMNVEV (reference sequence). The CDR3 DNA follows: TGTGCCAGCAGTCCCCTCGTCTGGGGGGACACTGAAGCTTTCTTT. Protein sequence: CASSPLVWGDTEAFF.

V gene TRBV18 combines with J gene TRBJ2-7, with TRBD1 matching 11 bases. Trimming took 3 bases from V and 6 from J; bases not matched to a gene: 13. The CDR3 runs 17 residues. CDR1 is KGHSH and CDR2 is LQKENI in the germline V gene. The CDR3 spells CASSPGTGGLREVEQYF. The DNA of the CDR3 is TGTGCCAGCTCACCGGGGACAGGGGGACTCCGCGAGGTCGAGCAGTACTTC.

CDR3 DNA: TGTGCCAGCAGCTCCCCGGGACTAGCGAACACCGGGGAGCTGTTTTTT. Translating it yields CASSSPGLANTGELFF. V usage is TRBV7-9 and J usage is TRBJ2-2; 8 nucleotides align to TRBD2. The V gene end was trimmed by 4 bases and the J gene end by 0 bases; junction bases not matched to a gene: 4. The CDR3 runs 16 residues. Germline V gene data show CDR1 as SEHNR and CDR2 as FQNEAQ (reference sequence).

The rearrangement links TRBV19 to TRBJ1-1; no clear D gene. The germline V gene has CDR1 LNHDA and CDR2 SQIVND (reference sequence). The length of the CDR3 is 14 residues. Trimming pared 1 base from V and 5 bases from J, leaving 11 bases between. Written as DNA, the CDR3 is TGTGCCAGTAGTATAGTTGTCGGGTTTACTGAAGCTTTCTTT. It is translated as CASSIVVGFTEAFF.

The chain couples TRBV7-3 to TRBJ1-3; no reliable D call. Trimming took 4 bases from V and 1 from J, leaving 8 bases between them. This CDR3 comprises 14 residues. The germline V gene has CDR1 SGHTA and CDR2 FQGTGA. In DNA form, the CDR3 reads TGTGCCAGCAGCTCGGGAGGGTCTGGAAACACCATATATTTT. Its protein product is CASSSGGSGNTIYF.

The chain uses TRBV4-1 and TRBJ1-4; no firm D call. Germline CDR1 MGHRA, CDR2 YSYEKL. The CDR3 consists of 19 residues. V lost 1 base to trimming and J lost 4 bases, with 22 bases between them. The CDR3, as DNA: TGCGCCAGCAGCCAAGTCCCGACTCTAGGGAGATTCGGTAATGAAAAACTGTTTTTT. Translated, it gives CASSQVPTLGRFGNEKLFF.

V gene TRBV5-4 combines with J gene TRBJ2-7; a possible D gene is TRBD1 (5 bases). Germline V gene sequence: CDR1 SGHNT, CDR2 YYREEE (reference sequence). The CDR3 length is 13 residues. V lost 1 base to trimming and J lost 7 bases, with 12 bases between them. The DNA for the CDR3 is TGTGCCAGCAGCTTGTATGGGGCTAGAGAGCAGTACTTC. Protein: CASSLYGAREQYF. Drawing the rest from reference TRBV5-4 and TRBJ2-7, the complete variable domain is ETGVTQSPTHLIKTRGQQVTLRCSSQSGHNTVSWYQQALGQGPQFIFQYYREEENGRGNFPPRFSGLQFPNYSSELNVNALELDDSALYLCASSLYGAREQYFGPGTRLTVT.

CDR3 sequence (DNA): TGCAGCGTTGAAGATGGGGCAGGGTCGGAGACCCAGTACTTC. Translated: CSVEDGAGSETQYF. This chain joins TRBV29-1 and TRBJ2-5, with a possible D match to TRBD1 (5 bases). With 0 bases removed from V and 5 bases from J, the gap between germline ends came to 13 bases. The CDR3 spans 14 residues. Germline V gene lookup returns CDR1 SQVTM and CDR2 ANQGSEA. The complete variable domain, with remaining parts taken from reference TRBV29-1 and TRBJ2-5, reads SAVISQKPSRDICQRGTSLTIQCQVDSQVTMMFWYRQQPGQSLTLIATANQGSEATYESGFVIDKFPISRPNLTFSTLTVSNMSPEDSSIYLCSVEDGAGSETQYFGPGTRLLVL.

The chain joins TRBV9 to TRBJ2-2, with TRBD2 matching over 11 bases. J gave up 1 base and V 5 bases, and 22 bases lay outside the gene matches. This CDR3 comprises 22 residues. The germline CDR1 and CDR2 sequences are SGDLS and YYNGEE. CDR3 residues: CASRLPLAYARGLAGNTGELFF. In DNA, the CDR3 is TGTGCCAGCAGGTTACCGCTCGCATACGCCCGCGGACTAGCGGGGAACACCGGGGAGCTGTTTTTT.

The chain couples TRBV29-1 to TRBJ2-3; D not certain. Germline CDR1 and CDR2: SQVTM and ANQGSEA. The CDR3 is made up of 12 amino acids. The germline V and J ends were trimmed by 2 bases and 6 bases, with 9 bases remaining between them. The CDR3: CSVEHGLDTQYF. The CDR3 DNA reads as TGCAGCGTTGAACATGGCCTGGATACGCAGTATTTT.

The V gene is TRBV9, the J gene TRBJ2-3; the match to TRBD1 covers 12 bases. Losses at the gene ends were 0 bases for V and 10 bases for J; bases not matched to a gene: 6. Germline CDR1 SGDLS, CDR2 YYNGEE. The CDR3 loop spans 15 amino acids. CDR3 region: CASSVVGDRGLSQYF. The CDR3 region has the DNA TGTGCCAGCAGCGTAGTCGGGGACAGGGGGCTTTCGCAGTATTTT.

The rearrangement joins TRBV28 to TRBJ2-1, with a tentative D call TRBD2 (5 bases). Looked up from germline, CDR1 is MDHEN and CDR2 is SYDVKM. The CDR3 has 12 residues. V gave up 8 bases and J gave up 1 base, with 6 bases separating them. CDR3 loop: CASGSSYNEQFF. CDR3 DNA sequence: TGTGCCAGCGGGAGTTCCTACAATGAGCAGTTCTTC.

The rearrangement uses TRBV5-1 and TRBJ1-1; the D gene is possibly TRBD1 (5 bases). Trimming pared 0 bases from V and 8 bases from J, leaving 20 bases between. This CDR3 has 16 amino acids. Germline CDR1 reads SGHRS; CDR2 reads YFSETQ. CDR3 in DNA: TGCGCCAGCAGCTTGGAGGGGAGGGCGTATGGGGGAGAAGCTTTCTTT. Amino acids: CASSLEGRAYGGEAFF.

V is TRBV2 and J is TRBJ1-1, with 7 nucleotides matching TRBD1. CDR3 length equals 13 residues. The V segment lost 7 bases and the J segment 4 bases; nucleotides outside the gene matches: 6. Germline V CDR1 and CDR2: SNHLY, FYNNEI. CDR3 nucleotides: TGTGCCAGCAACCGACAGGGAGGCACTGAAGCTTTCTTT. Amino acid sequence: CASNRQGGTEAFF.

The gene calls are TRBV27 and TRBJ2-1; D may be TRBD2 (6 bases). The CDR3 runs 15 residues. Between the trimmed V and J ends, which lost 2 bases and 10 bases, there was a span of 18 bases. Germline V lookup: CDR1 MNHEY, CDR2 SMNVEV (reference sequence). The CDR3 DNA reads as TGTGCCAGCAGTTTAACGGGACTGCTGTCGGGCGAGCAGTTCTTC. This codes for CASSLTGLLSGEQFF.

The gene calls are TRBV5-1 and TRBJ2-1; 13 nucleotides align to TRBD2. V dropped 4 bases and J dropped 6; count of bases not matched to a gene: 7. This CDR3 contains 16 residues. CDR1 and CDR2 (germline): SGHRS, YFSETQ. In DNA, the CDR3 is TGCGCCAGCAGCCAGACGACTAGCGGGGGGCCCAATGAGCAGTTCTTC. Its protein product is CASSQTTSGGPNEQFF.

This clone came up once. CDR3 coding DNA: TGTGCCAGCAATACTCTAGGACAGGGAGCGGTTGAGCAGTTCTTC. Translating it yields CASNTLGQGAVEQFF. The chain employs TRBV27 and TRBJ2-1, with 8 bases fitting TRBD1. Germline assignment: CDR1 MNHEY and CDR2 SMNVEV (reference sequence). This CDR3 has 15 residues. J was trimmed by 9 bases and V by 7 bases; bases with no gene match: 14.

V gene TRBV27 combines with J gene TRBJ2-7, with TRBD2 matching 13 bases. Trimming took 5 bases from V and 4 from J; bases not matched to a gene: 8. Germline values: CDR1 MNHEY, CDR2 SMNVEV (reference sequence). This CDR3 has 16 amino acids. CDR3 bases: TGTGCCAGCAGTGGACGGACTAGCGGGGGCCGGTACGAGCAGTACTTC. Protein product: CASSGRTSGGRYEQYF.

The V gene is TRBV9, the J gene TRBJ2-1, with 7 bases matching TRBD2. V lost 0 bases and J lost 8; bases outside the gene matches: 8. This CDR3 comprises 15 residues. CDR1 and CDR2 (germline): SGDLS, YYNGEE. The CDR3 spells CASSVEAGVWDEQFF. The CDR3 DNA reads TGTGCCAGCAGCGTAGAGGCGGGAGTCTGGGATGAGCAGTTCTTC.

The genes are TRBV6-5 and TRBJ1-1; 7 positions match TRBD1. J gave up 7 bases and V 0 bases, and 8 bases lay outside the gene matches. This CDR3 has 15 amino acids. The germline CDR1 and CDR2 sequences are MNHEY and SVGAGI. This CDR3 reads CASSYSTPGTVEAFF. The CDR3 DNA reads TGTGCCAGCAGTTACTCGACGCCCGGGACAGTTGAAGCTTTCTTT.

V usage is TRBV5-6 and J usage is TRBJ2-7, with a weak D call TRBD1 (6 bases). The V end was cut by 0 bases, the J end by 1 base, with 14 bases between. Germline V lookup: CDR1 SGHDT, CDR2 YYEEEE. The CDR3 is 16 residues long. The CDR3 here is CASSLGGGLGSYEQYF. CDR3 nucleotide sequence: TGTGCCAGCAGCTTGGGAGGGGGATTGGGGTCCTACGAGCAGTACTTC.

The chain joins TRBV2 to TRBJ2-7; 8 bases map to TRBD1. The CDR3 loop spans 14 amino acids. Trimming took 6 bases from V and 2 from J; bases not matched to a gene: 6. Germline-derived CDR1 and CDR2 are SNHLY and FYNNEI. This chain's CDR3 is CASRGDRSTYEQYF. The CDR3 region has the DNA TGTGCCAGCAGGGGGGACAGGTCCACCTACGAGCAGTACTTC.

The chain carries TRBV11-2 and TRBJ1-1; D gene uncertain. V lost 4 bases, J lost 7 bases, and 16 bases lay in between. This CDR3 is built from 14 residues. Germline values: CDR1 SGHAT, CDR2 FQNNGV. The CDR3 region is CASSSAGSLLEAFF. Here the CDR3 DNA reads TGTGCCAGCAGCTCCGCCGGGAGCCTGCTTGAAGCTTTCTTT.

The V and J genes are TRBV11-2 and TRBJ2-2; TRBD2 agrees at 8 bases. CDR1 is SGHAT and CDR2 is FQNNGV in the germline V gene. Trimming cost V 6 bases and J 2 bases; bases outside gene matches: 8. The CDR3 is made up of 16 amino acids. CDR3: CASRFRAGENTGELFF. In DNA, the CDR3 is TGTGCCAGCAGGTTTCGAGCGGGAGAAAACACCGGGGAGCTGTTTTTT.

V and J are TRBV6-6 and TRBJ1-5, with TRBD1 identical over 9 bases. V shed 6 bases, J shed 8 bases, and the junction held 5 bases outside the gene matches. In germline, CDR1 is MNHNY, CDR2 SVGAGI (reference sequence). This CDR3 spans 13 amino acids. In nucleotides, the CDR3 is TGTGCCAGCAGCCGGGACAGGGAAAAGCCCCAGCATTTT. Protein product: CASSRDREKPQHF.

CDR3 residues: CASSSGTTFLRNTGELFF. CDR3 in DNA: TGTGCCAGCAGCTCCGGGACTACTTTCCTCCGGAACACCGGGGAGCTGTTTTTT. This sequence joins TRBV7-9 and TRBJ2-2; 7 nucleotides align to TRBD2. Germline V lookup: CDR1 SEHNR, CDR2 FQNEAQ (reference sequence). V shed 4 bases, J shed 1 base, and the junction held 12 bases outside the gene matches. The CDR3 is made up of 18 amino acids. Using reference TRBV7-9 and TRBJ2-2 for the parts outside the CDR3, the full variable domain is DTGVSQNPRHKITKRGQNVTFRCDPISEHNRLYWYRQTLGQGPEFLTYFQNEAQLEKSRLLSDRFSAERPKGSFSTLEIQRTEQGDSAMYLCASSSGTTFLRNTGELFFGEGSRLTVL.

The sample holds one count of this clone. The J gene is TRBJ2-2, the V gene TRBV7-6; TRBD2 aligns across 8 bases. The ends lost 4 bases at V and 3 bases at J; junction bases unmatched: 4. This CDR3 is built from 15 residues. Germline V gene data show CDR1 as SGHVS and CDR2 as FNYEAQ. The CDR3 loop reads CASSSGLGYTGELFF. Written as DNA, the CDR3 is TGTGCCAGCAGCTCGGGACTAGGTTACACCGGGGAGCTGTTTTTT. The full variable domain, its missing parts supplied by reference TRBV7-6 and TRBJ2-2, is GAGVSQSPRYKVTKRGQDVALRCDPISGHVSLYWYRQALGQGPEFLTYFNYEAQQDKSGLPNDRFSAERPEGSISTLTIQRTEQRDSAMYRCASSSGLGYTGELFFGEGSRLTVL.